This T cell receptor beta chain is drawn from a study of blood T cells in healthy people across ages. This clonotype is a singleton in its sample. Its target is not known. Study results and caveats: Roughly linearly, TCR beta diversity per million T cells fell as age increased. Both naive CD4+ cell counts and diversity were greater in long-lived donors than in aged donors. Unsorted PBMCs blocked a conclusive comparison of naive and antigen-experienced cells.

This CDR3 spans 13 amino acids. From germline, CDR1 is LGHNA and CDR2 YSLEER. The second PCR ran roughly 7 to 11 cycles with a sample-barcoded 5' primer and J-beta primers. TCRdb ran MiXCR on the 5' RACE reads and lists one entry per CDR3 protein. The sample shows 1.2 million to 1.5 million distinct CDR3 sequences, approximately 63% of them seen only once. The source material was blood. This chain uses TRBV4-3 with TRBJ2-5; D ambiguous. The better agreement between TRBJ2-7 and the DNA end casts doubt on the J call. The origin of this receptor is a young man in good health. CDR3 region: CASSQDGQAEQYF. The CDR3 coding sequence is TGCGCCAGCAGCCAAGATGGCCAGGCCGAGCAGTACTTC.